This TCR beta chain derives from a study of shared clonotypes between healthy human individuals. The CDR3 has 20 residues. V shed 9 bases and J 2 bases; nucleotides not matched to a gene: 19. Germline loops: CDR1 MGHRA, CDR2 YSYEKL. TCRdb's copy holds only in-frame clones and misses some; the assay was immunoSEQ multiplex PCR. The sample lists a few hundred thousand clones; roughly three quarters were seen once. The sequence was obtained from a middle-aged woman in good health. Some clones in this sample may be carry-over from other donors' samples. The sample comprised PBMCs. The chain joins TRBV4-1 to TRBJ2-6; 10 nucleotides align to TRBD1. As DNA, the CDR3 is TGCGCCAGGACTTTTATGACAGGGGGCGTTCAGCCGACTGGGGCCAACGTCCTGACTTTC. Translated: CARTFMTGGVQPTGANVLTF.